This T cell receptor beta chain was retrieved from a study of early stage breast cancer tumors. Study-wide results and limits: Compared with adjacent normal breast tissue, tumors showed 2 to 2.5-fold greater T cell density and higher clonality. Enriched TCRB sequences shared across patients were mostly commonly generated sequences.

As for this clone: Antigen: not known.

Germline assignment: CDR1 LNHDA and CDR2 SQIVND (reference sequence). This CDR3 is built from 14 residues. J gave up 9 bases and V 8 bases, and 8 bases lay outside the gene matches. Generated by immunoSEQ multiplex PCR, the TCRdb table keeps only in-frame clones and is missing some. The repertoire has around 60,000 clones, more than 60% of them found once; the top ten carry approximately 3%. The sequence was collected from a person aged 30-39 years with breast cancer. Sequencing input: blood. The chain links TRBV19 to TRBJ2-4; 12 bases fit TRBD1. CDR3 nucleotides: TGTGCCAGTGGGGGACAGGGGGCGTTCGGCATTCAGTACTTC. The encoded protein is CASGGQGAFGIQYF.